The sequence of this T cell receptor (beta chain) was determined in a study of blood T cells in healthy people across ages. Overall study findings and caveats: Across the age range, TCR beta diversity per million T cells fell in a roughly linear way.

As to this clonotype: As yet, its antigen is unknown.

For the second PCR, which ran for about 6 to 11 cycles, a sample-barcoded 5' primer and a J-beta primer mix were used. MiXCR was run by TCRdb on the 5' RACE reads, yielding one entry per CDR3 protein. The table has about 1.6 million distinct CDR3 sequences, roughly a third seen once. The receptor was derived from a woman aged 25 to 39 in good health. What was sequenced was blood.

CDR3 region: CASSAGTGVKNIQYF. The CDR3 DNA follows: TGCGCCAGCAGCGCCGGGACAGGGGTCAAAAACATTCAGTACTTC. The rearrangement uses TRBV10-2 and TRBJ2-4; 10 bases are a match to TRBD1. The CDR3 is 15 residues long. Germline CDR1 and CDR2: WSHSY and SAAADI. J lost 3 bases, V lost 6 bases, and 5 bases had no gene match.